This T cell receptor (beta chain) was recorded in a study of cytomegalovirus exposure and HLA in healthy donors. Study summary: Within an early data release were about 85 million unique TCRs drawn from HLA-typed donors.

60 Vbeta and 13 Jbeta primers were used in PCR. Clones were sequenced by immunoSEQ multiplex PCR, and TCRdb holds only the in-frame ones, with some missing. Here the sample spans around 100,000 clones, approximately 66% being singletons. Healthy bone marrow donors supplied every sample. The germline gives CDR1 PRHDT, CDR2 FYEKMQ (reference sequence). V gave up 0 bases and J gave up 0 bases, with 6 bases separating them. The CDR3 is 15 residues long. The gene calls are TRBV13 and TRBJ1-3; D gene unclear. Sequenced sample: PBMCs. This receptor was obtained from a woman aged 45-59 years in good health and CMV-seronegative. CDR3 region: CASSLGQPSGNTIYF. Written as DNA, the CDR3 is TGTGCCAGCAGCTTAGGACAGCCCTCTGGAAACACCATATATTTT.